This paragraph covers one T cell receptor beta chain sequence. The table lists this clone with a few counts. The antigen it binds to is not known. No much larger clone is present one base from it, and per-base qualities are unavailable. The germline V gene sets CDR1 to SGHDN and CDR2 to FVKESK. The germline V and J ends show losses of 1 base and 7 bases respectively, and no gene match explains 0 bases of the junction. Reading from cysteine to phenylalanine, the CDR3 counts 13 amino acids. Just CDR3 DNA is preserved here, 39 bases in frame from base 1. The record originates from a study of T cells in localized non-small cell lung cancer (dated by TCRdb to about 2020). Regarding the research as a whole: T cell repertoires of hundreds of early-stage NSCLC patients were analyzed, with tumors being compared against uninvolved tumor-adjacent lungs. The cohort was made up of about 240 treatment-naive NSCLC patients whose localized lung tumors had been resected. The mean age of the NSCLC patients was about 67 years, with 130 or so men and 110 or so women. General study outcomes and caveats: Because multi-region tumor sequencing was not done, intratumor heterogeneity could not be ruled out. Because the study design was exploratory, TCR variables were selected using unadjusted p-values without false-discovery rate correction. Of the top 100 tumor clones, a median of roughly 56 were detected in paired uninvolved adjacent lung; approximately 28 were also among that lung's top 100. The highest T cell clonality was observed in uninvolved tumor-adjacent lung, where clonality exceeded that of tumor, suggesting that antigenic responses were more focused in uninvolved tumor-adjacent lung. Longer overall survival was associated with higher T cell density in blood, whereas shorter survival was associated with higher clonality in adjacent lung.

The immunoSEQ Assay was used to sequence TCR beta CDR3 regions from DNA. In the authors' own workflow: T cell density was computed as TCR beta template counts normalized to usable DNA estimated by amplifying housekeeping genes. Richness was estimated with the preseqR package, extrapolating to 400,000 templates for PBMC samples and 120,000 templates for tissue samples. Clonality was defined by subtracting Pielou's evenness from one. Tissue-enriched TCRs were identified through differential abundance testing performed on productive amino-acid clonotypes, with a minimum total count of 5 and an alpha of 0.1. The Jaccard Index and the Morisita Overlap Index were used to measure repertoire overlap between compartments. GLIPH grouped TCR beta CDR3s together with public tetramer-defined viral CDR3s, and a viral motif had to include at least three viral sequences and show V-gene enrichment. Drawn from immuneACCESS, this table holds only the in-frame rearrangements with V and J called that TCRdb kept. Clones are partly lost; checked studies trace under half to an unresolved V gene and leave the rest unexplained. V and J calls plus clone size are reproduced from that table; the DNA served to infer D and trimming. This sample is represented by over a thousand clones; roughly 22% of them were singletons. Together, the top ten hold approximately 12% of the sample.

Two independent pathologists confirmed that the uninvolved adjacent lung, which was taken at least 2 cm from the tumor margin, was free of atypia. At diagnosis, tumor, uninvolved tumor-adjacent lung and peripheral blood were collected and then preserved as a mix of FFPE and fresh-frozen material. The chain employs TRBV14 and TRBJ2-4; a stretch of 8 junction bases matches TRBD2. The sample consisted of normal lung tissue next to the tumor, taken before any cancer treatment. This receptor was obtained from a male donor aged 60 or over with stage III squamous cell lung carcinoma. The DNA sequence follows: TGTGCCAGCAGCCAAGCGGGGGGGAACATTCAGTACTTC. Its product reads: CASSQAGGNIQYF.